The 18 T cell receptor beta chains given below trace back to one sample, sequenced in a study of blood T cell repertoires in COVID-19. Repertoires were generated with immunoSEQ multiplex PCR, while TCRdb's copy carries only in-frame clones and drops some. Here the sample spans around 300,000 clones, roughly 88% being singletons. Sequencing was done on a sample of peripheral blood. The origin of the receptors is a woman aged 30 to 39 with COVID-19, enrolled during active disease.

The rearrangement links TRBV5-1 to TRBJ2-5; TRBD2 agrees at 10 bases. J lost 0 bases, V lost 2 bases, and 1 base had no gene match. The CDR3 is 15 residues long. Germline V lookup: CDR1 SGHRS, CDR2 YFSETQ. The CDR3 nucleotides read TGCGCCAGCAGCTTCGGACTAGCGGACCAAGAGACCCAGTACTTC. Protein product: CASSFGLADQETQYF.

The chain carries TRBV21-1 and TRBJ2-5; TRBD2 was called by the table and not checked on the DNA. TRBV21-1 is annotated as a pseudogene. CDR3 length equals 19 residues. In DNA form, the CDR3 reads TGTGCCAGCAGCAATGAGATTGATGGACTAGCGGTATGTAAAGAGACCCAGTACTTC. Translating it yields CASSNEIDGLAVCKETQYF.

This chain joins TRBV7-9 and TRBJ2-2; weak D call: TRBD2 (5 bases). Trimming stripped 8 bases from V and 2 bases from J, with 18 bases between. In germline, CDR1 is SEHNR, CDR2 FQNEAQ (reference sequence). This CDR3 region has 16 residues. The CDR3 nucleotides are TGTGCCAGCGTAAAGGGAGAATCTTCCAACACCGGGGAGCTGTTTTTT. This sequence encodes CASVKGESSNTGELFF.

This chain connects TRBV7-8 to TRBJ1-3; D is uncertain. The CDR3 has 14 amino acids. Germline values: CDR1 SGHVS, CDR2 FQNEAQ. V was trimmed by 3 bases and J by 4 bases, leaving 10 bases between them. This CDR3 reads CASSFGIPGNTIYF. The CDR3 DNA reads as TGTGCCAGCAGCTTCGGTATTCCGGGAAACACCATATATTTT.

J is TRBJ1-1 and V is TRBV6-6, with a possible D match to TRBD1 (5 bases). Germline values: CDR1 MNHNY, CDR2 SVGAGI (reference sequence). Trimming left V 2 bases short and J 3 bases short, with 10 bases between. The CDR3 spans 14 residues. Written as DNA, the CDR3 is TGTGCCAGCAGTTACGGGGGGAAGGACACTGAAGCTTTCTTT. It is translated as CASSYGGKDTEAFF.

The chain joins TRBV7-2 to TRBJ1-1; D is unresolved. The germline gives CDR1 SGHTA, CDR2 FQGNSA. The CDR3 sequence is 11 residues long. Between the trimmed V and J ends, which lost 3 bases and 10 bases, there was a span of 9 bases. CDR3: CASSFGVAAFF. The DNA for the CDR3 is TGTGCCAGCAGCTTTGGTGTAGCAGCTTTCTTT.

The chain has TRBV11-3 and TRBJ2-5; 11 nucleotides line up with TRBD2. CDR3 length: 19 amino acids. V lost 5 bases, J lost 5 bases, and 19 bases stayed unmatched. Germline loops: CDR1 SGHNT, CDR2 YENEEA. CDR3 DNA: TGTGCCAGCAGCCCCAGAAACCCGATACTAGCGGGGGTTCTCGAGACCCAGTACTTC. Amino acids: CASSPRNPILAGVLETQYF.

The chain joins TRBV5-1 to TRBJ2-1; TRBD2 aligns across 12 bases. V was pared by 4 bases and J by 7 bases, with 9 bases of the junction left unmatched. The CDR3 has 16 amino acids. Germline assignment: CDR1 SGHRS and CDR2 YFSETQ. CDR3 nucleotides: TGCGCCAGCAGCGCCTCACTAGCGGGGGGTTGGAATGAGCAGTTCTTC. Protein: CASSASLAGGWNEQFF.

This clone was seen just once. This sequence joins TRBV24-1 and TRBJ1-5, with D unresolved. Germline V lookup: CDR1 KGHDR, CDR2 SFDVKD. Trimming removed 3 bases at V and 6 bases at J, with 11 bases between. The CDR3 is 14 residues long. The CDR3 loop is CATSDPGESQPQHF. For the CDR3, the DNA is TGTGCCACCAGTGATCCCGGTGAATCTCAGCCCCAGCATTTT.

Notes on this clone: The sample has other DNA sequences that encode this CDR3 too. The chain couples TRBV19 to TRBJ1-5, with a possible D match to TRBD1 (5 bases). Deletions cut 1 base from V and 0 bases from J, with 7 bases between. Germline V gene data show CDR1 as LNHDA and CDR2 as SQIVND (reference sequence). The CDR3 is 15 residues long. DNA of the CDR3: TGTGCCAGTAGTATAGGTCAGGGTAGCAATCAGCCCCAGCATTTT. It specifies CASSIGQGSNQPQHF.

The V and J genes are TRBV5-1 and TRBJ1-2, with 8 bases lining up with TRBD1. Germline values: CDR1 SGHRS, CDR2 YFSETQ. V shed 2 bases, J shed 7 bases, and the junction held 10 bases outside the gene matches. The CDR3 length is 15 residues. Written as DNA, the CDR3 is TGCGCCAGCAGCTTTTACGACAGGGGAGGTATTGGCTACACCTTC. Translation gives CASSFYDRGGIGYTF.

The rearrangement joins TRBV21-1 to TRBJ2-7; whether TRBD1, the table's D call, matches the DNA was not checked. TRBV21-1 is marked as a pseudogene. CDR3 size: 14 residues. The DNA of the CDR3 is TGTGCCAGCAGCAAAGGACAGCGAACCTACGAGCAGTACTTC. It yields the protein CASSKGQRTYEQYF.

The chain couples TRBV11-3 to TRBJ2-2, with 9 bases matching TRBD1. CDR1 and CDR2 (germline): SGHNT, YENEEA. The V and J ends lost 0 bases and 4 bases, in that order; junction bases with no gene match: 6. The CDR3 totals 17 residues. CDR3 nucleotide sequence: TGTGCCAGCAGCTTAGATACCGGACAGGGGCGCACCGGGGAGCTGTTTTTT. Encoded protein: CASSLDTGQGRTGELFF.

The chain uses TRBV7-2 and TRBJ2-1, with 10 bases lining up with TRBD2. With 5 bases clipped from V and 8 bases from J, the junction kept 9 bases outside the gene matches. The CDR3 consists of 15 residues. Germline V CDR1 and CDR2: SGHTA, FQGNSA. CDR3 sequence: CASSASSGGSYEQFF. CDR3 in DNA: TGTGCCAGCAGCGCTTCTAGCGGGGGTAGCTATGAGCAGTTCTTC.

For the CDR3, the DNA is TGTGCCAGCGGAGGACTAGCGGGTTTCCAAGAGACCCAGTACTTC. This codes for CASGGLAGFQETQYF. The rearrangement links TRBV9 to TRBJ2-5, with TRBD2 identical over 11 bases. The trim removed 7 bases at V and 1 base at J, leaving 6 bases unmatched. CDR3 length: 15 residues. Looked up from germline, CDR1 is SGDLS and CDR2 is YYNGEE. Together with reference TRBV9 and TRBJ2-5, the CDR3 gives the full variable domain: DSGVTQTPKHLITATGQRVTLRCSPRSGDLSVYWYQQSLDQGLQFLIQYYNGEERAKGNILERFSAQQFPDLHSELNLSSLELGDSALYFCASGGLAGFQETQYFGPGTRLLVL.

The chain is built from TRBV24-1 and TRBJ1-4, with TRBD1 identical over 7 bases. CDR1 and CDR2 from the germline V gene are KGHDR and SFDVKD. V trimming: 2 bases; J trimming: 10 bases; junction bases outside the gene matches: 12. This CDR3 contains 16 residues. This CDR3 reads CATSDSRTGQGGKLFF. Written as DNA, the CDR3 is TGTGCCACCAGTGATTCCCGGACAGGACAAGGGGGAAAACTGTTTTTT.

There are a few counts of this clone. This chain connects TRBV13 to TRBJ1-2; 7 nucleotides align to TRBD1. Germline CDR1 PRHDT, CDR2 FYEKMQ (reference sequence). This CDR3 has 13 residues. J gave up 6 bases and V 3 bases, and 4 bases lay outside the gene matches. In DNA, the CDR3 is TGTGCCAGCAGCTTTGGGCAGGGGGATGGCTACACCTTC. This sequence encodes CASSFGQGDGYTF.

The genes are TRBV7-2 and TRBJ2-3; TRBD2 matches 16 bases. Germline values: CDR1 SGHTA, CDR2 FQGNSA. J was trimmed by 4 bases and V by 6 bases; bases with no gene match: 7. The CDR3 extends over 17 amino acids. The DNA for the CDR3 is TGTGCCAGCAGAGCGGGACTAGCGGGGGGGCTGGCAGATACGCAGTATTTT. Its protein is CASRAGLAGGLADTQYF.